This T cell receptor beta chain was captured in a study of Ad26.COV2.S vaccination and SARS-CoV-2 variants. This CDR3 comprises 16 residues. Germline CDR1 is MNHNY and CDR2 is SVGAGI (reference sequence). The trim removed 2 bases at V and 10 bases at J, leaving 11 bases unmatched. Stated treatment: some 20 received Ad26.COV2.S at low or high dose, single or two shots; several received placebo; per-sample allocation not given. Day 63 after the first vaccine or placebo injection was the time point for sampling. The table came from immunoSEQ multiplex PCR; TCRdb's copy has only in-frame clones and leaves some out. The sample includes about 440,000 clones, around 91% of them seen just once.

The sequences come from peripheral blood, collected in a trial of Ad26.COV2.S vaccine versus placebo. The chain employs TRBV6-6 and TRBJ1-6; 7 bases line up with TRBD1. The clonotype comes from a person between 18 and 59 years old who received the Ad26.COV2.S COVID-19 vaccine or a placebo. CDR3 sequence: CASSYALDRPGSPLHF. The DNA of the CDR3 is TGTGCCAGCAGTTACGCCCTGGACAGGCCAGGGTCACCCCTCCACTTT.